A single sample is the source of the 2 T cell receptor beta chains below, sequenced in a study of blood T cell repertoires in COVID-19. Using immunoSEQ multiplex PCR, the repertoire was profiled, and TCRdb retains in-frame clones only, with some absent. The table has around 58,000 clones, 88% seen once. The sample was peripheral blood. The receptors shown here come from a human donor in a cohort sampled during active COVID-19.

The rearrangement joins TRBV29-1 to TRBJ2-2; D is unresolved. V lost 3 bases and J lost 1, with 3 bases in between. In germline, CDR1 is SQVTM, CDR2 ANQGSEA. The CDR3 extends over 12 amino acids. Here the CDR3 DNA reads TGCAGCGTTGAGAGGAACACCGGGGAGCTGTTTTTT. Translated: CSVERNTGELFF.

The gene calls are TRBV5-5 and TRBJ2-7, with TRBD2 as a possible D gene (5 bases). Trimming left V 0 bases short and J 6 bases short, with 10 bases between. Germline loops: CDR1 SGHKS, CDR2 YYEKEE (reference sequence). The CDR3 length is 13 residues. The CDR3 DNA reads as TGTGCCAGCAGCTTGGCCGGGGTCCGCGAGCAGTACTTC. Residues: CASSLAGVREQYF.